This TCR beta chain derives from a study of blood T cells in healthy people across ages. Study observations and caveats: Estimates of diversity drawn from one million T cells were considered underestimates.

V was pared by 5 bases and J by 1 base, with 12 bases of the junction left unmatched. This CDR3 contains 20 residues. Looked up from germline, CDR1 is SGHTA and CDR2 is FQGTGA. Then a second PCR, running roughly 7 to 11 cycles, was carried out with a sample-barcoded 5' primer and a J-beta primer mix. A template-switch adaptor that had 12 random nucleotides put a tag on each cDNA molecule. In TCRdb, the 5' RACE reads were re-called with MiXCR into one record per CDR3 protein. Among around 1,800,000 distinct CDR3 sequences listed, around 42% were seen once. This clonotype was seen many times. Its specificity is not known.

This chain uses TRBV7-3 with TRBJ2-1, with 15 bases that match TRBD2. The clonotype was recovered from a human donor in good health. Sequencing input: blood. CDR3 nucleotide sequence: TGTGCCAGCAGCCCCGGGACTAGCGGGGGGCCGGCCAGGTCCTACAATGAGCAGTTCTTC. Translation: CASSPGTSGGPARSYNEQFF.